This T cell receptor beta chain was recorded in a study of cytomegalovirus exposure and HLA in healthy donors. Primers: 60 Vbeta forward and 13 Jbeta reverse. Per the authors' pipeline: Counted up in a later analysis, unique TCR beta chains came to about 80 million, with around 11 million shared. Profiling relied on immunoSEQ multiplex PCR, and the TCRdb table lists in-frame clones only, not all of them. V and J calls and clone size are as listed in that table; D and trimming were resolved from the DNA. The profile shows over 150,000 clones, about 90% of them singletons. Concerning this clone itself: What it binds is unknown.

The germline V gene has CDR1 SGHRS and CDR2 YFSETQ. The CDR3 covers 17 residues. Trimming at V came to 4 bases and at J to 1 base, leaving 13 bases not matched to a gene. Broader study findings: A later analysis showed HLA-associated TCR beta chains outstripping equally common others in clonal expansion.

The genes are TRBV5-1 and TRBJ1-1; 7 bases line up with TRBD1. The sample consisted of PBMCs. The clonotype originates from a girl under three years old in good health and CMV-seronegative. CDR3 residues: CASSGTAYGQENTEAFF. The CDR3 DNA reads as TGCGCCAGCAGCGGAACGGCCTACGGACAGGAGAACACTGAAGCTTTCTTT.